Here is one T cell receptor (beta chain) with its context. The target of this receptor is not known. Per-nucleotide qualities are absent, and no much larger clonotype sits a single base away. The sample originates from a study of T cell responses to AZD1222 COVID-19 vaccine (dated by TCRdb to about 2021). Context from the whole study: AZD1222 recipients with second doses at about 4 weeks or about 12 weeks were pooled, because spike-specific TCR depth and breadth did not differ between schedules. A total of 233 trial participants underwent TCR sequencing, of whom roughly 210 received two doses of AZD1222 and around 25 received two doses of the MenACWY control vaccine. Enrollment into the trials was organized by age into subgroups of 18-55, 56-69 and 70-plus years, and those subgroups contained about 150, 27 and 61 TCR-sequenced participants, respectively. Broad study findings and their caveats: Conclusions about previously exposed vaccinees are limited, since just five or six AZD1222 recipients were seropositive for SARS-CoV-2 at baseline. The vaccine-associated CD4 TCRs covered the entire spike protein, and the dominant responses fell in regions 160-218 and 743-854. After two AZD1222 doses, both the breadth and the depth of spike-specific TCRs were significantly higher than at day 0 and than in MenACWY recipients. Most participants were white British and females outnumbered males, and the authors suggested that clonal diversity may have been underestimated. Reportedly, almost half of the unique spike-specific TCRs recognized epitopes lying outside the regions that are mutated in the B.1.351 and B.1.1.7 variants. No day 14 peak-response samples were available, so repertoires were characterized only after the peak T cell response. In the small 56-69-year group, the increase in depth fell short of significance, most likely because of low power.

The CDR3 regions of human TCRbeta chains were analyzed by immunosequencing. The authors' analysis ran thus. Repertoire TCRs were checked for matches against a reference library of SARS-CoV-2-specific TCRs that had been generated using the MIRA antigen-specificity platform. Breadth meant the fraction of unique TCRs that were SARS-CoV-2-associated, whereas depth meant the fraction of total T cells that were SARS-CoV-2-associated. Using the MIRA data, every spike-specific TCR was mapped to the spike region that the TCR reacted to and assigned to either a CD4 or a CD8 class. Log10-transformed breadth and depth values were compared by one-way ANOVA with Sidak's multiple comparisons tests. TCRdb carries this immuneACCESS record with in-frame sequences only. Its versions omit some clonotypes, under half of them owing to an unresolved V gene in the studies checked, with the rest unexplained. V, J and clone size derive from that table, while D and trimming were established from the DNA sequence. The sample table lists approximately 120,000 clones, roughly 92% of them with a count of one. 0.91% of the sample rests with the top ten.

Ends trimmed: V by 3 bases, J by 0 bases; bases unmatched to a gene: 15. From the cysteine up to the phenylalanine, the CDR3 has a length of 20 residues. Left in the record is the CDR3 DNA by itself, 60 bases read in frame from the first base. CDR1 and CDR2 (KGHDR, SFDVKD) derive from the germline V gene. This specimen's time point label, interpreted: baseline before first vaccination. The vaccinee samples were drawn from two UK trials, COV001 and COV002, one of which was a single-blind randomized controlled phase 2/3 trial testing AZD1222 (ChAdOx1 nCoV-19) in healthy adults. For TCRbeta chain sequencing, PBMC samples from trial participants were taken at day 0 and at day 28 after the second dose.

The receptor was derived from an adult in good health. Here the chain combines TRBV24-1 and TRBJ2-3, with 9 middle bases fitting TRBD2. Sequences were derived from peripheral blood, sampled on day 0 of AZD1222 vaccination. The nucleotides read TGTGCCACCAGTGATCACGGGGGGATAGCGGGGGTTATCAGCACAGATACGCAGTATTTT. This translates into CATSDHGGIAGVISTDTQYF.